This T cell receptor beta chain was documented in a study of beta chain features in type 1 diabetes. Looked up from germline, CDR1 is GTSNPN and CDR2 is SVGIG (reference sequence). Trimming removed 8 bases from V and 3 bases from J, with 13 bases in between. The CDR3 loop spans 13 amino acids. As every portion of the isolated RNA was reverse transcribed, the sequencing read expressed TCRB transcripts. Reads from naive, central memory and regulatory T cell samples averaged about 3.9 million. Sequencing was performed with immunoSEQ multiplex PCR; in TCRdb, only in-frame clones are kept and a portion is missing. This sample has roughly 150,000 clones; 9% to 10% occur once, and the top ten carry roughly 0.7%. About this clone itself: Its antigen is unknown.

Study-wide results and limits: In all four CD4+ subsets, TCRB CDR3 length was significantly, moderately reduced in type 1 diabetes.

This rearrangement joins TRBV30 to TRBJ1-4; unclear D gene. This receptor was obtained from a woman in her 30s with type 1 diabetes. Sequencing was performed on central memory CD4+ T cells from blood. Here the CDR3 reads CASQRSANEKLFF. The DNA for the CDR3 is TGTGCCAGTCAGAGGTCAGCTAATGAAAAACTGTTTTTT.